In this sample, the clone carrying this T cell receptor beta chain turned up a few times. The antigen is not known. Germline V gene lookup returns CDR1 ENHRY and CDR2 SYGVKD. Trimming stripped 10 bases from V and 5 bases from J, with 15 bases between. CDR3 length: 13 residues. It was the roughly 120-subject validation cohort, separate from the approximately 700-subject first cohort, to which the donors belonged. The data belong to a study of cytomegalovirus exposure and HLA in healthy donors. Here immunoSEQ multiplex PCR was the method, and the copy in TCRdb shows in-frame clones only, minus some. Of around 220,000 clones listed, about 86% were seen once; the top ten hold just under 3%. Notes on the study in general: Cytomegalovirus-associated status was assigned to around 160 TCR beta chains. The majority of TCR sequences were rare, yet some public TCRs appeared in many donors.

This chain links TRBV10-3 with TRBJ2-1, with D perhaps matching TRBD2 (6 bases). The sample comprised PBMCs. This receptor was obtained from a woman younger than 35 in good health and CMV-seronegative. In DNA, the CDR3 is TGTGCCACCAGGCGACTAGGAGACAATGAGCAGTTCTTC. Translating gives CATRRLGDNEQFF.